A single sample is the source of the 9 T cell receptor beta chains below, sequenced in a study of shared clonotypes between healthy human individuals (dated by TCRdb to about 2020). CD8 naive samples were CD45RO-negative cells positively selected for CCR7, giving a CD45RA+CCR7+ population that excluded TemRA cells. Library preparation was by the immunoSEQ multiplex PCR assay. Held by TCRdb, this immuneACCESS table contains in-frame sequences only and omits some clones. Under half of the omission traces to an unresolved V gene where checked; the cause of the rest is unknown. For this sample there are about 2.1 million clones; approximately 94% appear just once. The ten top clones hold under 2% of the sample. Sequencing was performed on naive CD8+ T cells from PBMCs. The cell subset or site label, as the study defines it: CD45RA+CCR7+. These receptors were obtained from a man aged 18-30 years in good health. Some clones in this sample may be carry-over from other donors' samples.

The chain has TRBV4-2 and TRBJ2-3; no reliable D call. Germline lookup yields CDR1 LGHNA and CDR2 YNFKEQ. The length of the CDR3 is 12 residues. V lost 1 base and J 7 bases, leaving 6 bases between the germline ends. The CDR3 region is CASSQVPYTQYF. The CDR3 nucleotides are TGTGCCAGCAGCCAAGTCCCTTATACGCAGTATTTT.

The CDR3 coding sequence is TGCGCCAGCAGCACAGGGGTGTACACCGGGGAGCTGTTTTTT. It codes for CASSTGVYTGELFF. The genes are TRBV4-3 and TRBJ2-2; TRBD1 aligns across 7 bases. CDR3 length equals 14 residues. With 5 bases clipped from V and 3 bases from J, the junction kept 3 bases outside the gene matches. The germline V gene encodes CDR1 LGHNA and CDR2 YSLEER.

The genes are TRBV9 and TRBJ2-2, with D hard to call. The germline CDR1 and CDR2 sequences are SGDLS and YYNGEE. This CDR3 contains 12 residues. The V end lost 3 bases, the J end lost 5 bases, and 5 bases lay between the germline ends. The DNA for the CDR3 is TGTGCCAGCAGCGCCTTTACCGGGGAGCTGTTTTTT. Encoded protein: CASSAFTGELFF.

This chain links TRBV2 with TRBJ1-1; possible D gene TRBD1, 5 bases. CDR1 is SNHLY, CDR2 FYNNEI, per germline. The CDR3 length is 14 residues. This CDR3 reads CALGASGMGTEAFF. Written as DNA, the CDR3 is TGTGCACTAGGGGCCTCGGGTATGGGCACTGAAGCTTTCTTT.

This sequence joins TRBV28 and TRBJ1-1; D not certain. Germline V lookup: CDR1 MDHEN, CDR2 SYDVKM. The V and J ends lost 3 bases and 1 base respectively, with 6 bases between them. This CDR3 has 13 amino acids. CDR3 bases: TGTGCCAGCAGTTTGGATGAGAACACTGAAGCTTTCTTT. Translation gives CASSLDENTEAFF.

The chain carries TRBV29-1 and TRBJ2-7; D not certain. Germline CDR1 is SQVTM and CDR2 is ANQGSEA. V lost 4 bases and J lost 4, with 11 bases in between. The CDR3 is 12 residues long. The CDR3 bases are TGCAGCGTTGTGTCAGGAGATTACGAGCAGTACTTC. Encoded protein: CSVVSGDYEQYF.

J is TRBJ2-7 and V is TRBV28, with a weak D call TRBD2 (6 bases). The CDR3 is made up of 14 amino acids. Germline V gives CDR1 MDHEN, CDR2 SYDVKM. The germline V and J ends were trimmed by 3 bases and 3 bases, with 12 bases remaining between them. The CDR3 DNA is TGTGCCAGCAGTTTCCGGGGACTCAACTACGAGCAGTACTTC. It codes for CASSFRGLNYEQYF.

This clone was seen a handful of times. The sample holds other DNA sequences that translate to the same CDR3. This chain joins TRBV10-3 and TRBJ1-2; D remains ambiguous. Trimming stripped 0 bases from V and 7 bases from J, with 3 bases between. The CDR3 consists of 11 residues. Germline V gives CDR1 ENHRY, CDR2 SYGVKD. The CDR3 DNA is TGTGCCATCAGTGAGTCCAGTGGCTACACCTTC. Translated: CAISESSGYTF.

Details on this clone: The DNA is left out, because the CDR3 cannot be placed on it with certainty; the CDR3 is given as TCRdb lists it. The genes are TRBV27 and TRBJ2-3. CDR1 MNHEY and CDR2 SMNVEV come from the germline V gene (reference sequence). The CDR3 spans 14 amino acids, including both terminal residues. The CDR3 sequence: CASSTSGLTDTQYF.